This record covers a single T cell receptor (beta chain). Its cognate antigen is unknown. The CDR3 spans 16 residues. J lost 2 bases, V lost 2 bases, and 5 bases had no gene match. Per germline, CDR1 MGHRA and CDR2 YSYEKL. These data originate in a study of somatic mutations in cytotoxic T cells in rheumatoid arthritis. The study's findings and limits: More than 20% of CD8+ cells belonged to the largest clone in about an eighth of the roughly 60 patients.

Blood donors of median age around 50 years (range 21-70), 55% to 70% of them female, formed the healthy controls. The table came from immunoSEQ multiplex PCR; TCRdb's copy has only in-frame clones and leaves some out. The sample carries fewer than 30,000 clones, around 76% recorded once. Sequenced: CD8+ T cells sorted from blood. The source of this sequence is a man between 50 and 59 years old in good health. This chain joins TRBV4-1 and TRBJ1-5; TRBD1 agrees at 8 bases. As DNA, the CDR3 is TGCGCCAGCAGCCAACCGGGACAGGTACGCAATCAGCCCCAGCATTTT. Encoded protein: CASSQPGQVRNQPQHF.